The 6 T cell receptor beta chains below all came from one sample that was sequenced in a study of siplizumab effects on memory and regulatory T cells. Profiled with immunoSEQ multiplex PCR; TCRdb holds only in-frame clones, not every one. This table has 90,000 to 130,000 clones, 80% to 95% appearing once. The sequencing sample was made of CD4+ T cells sorted from blood. The source is a human donor in good health.

The chain is built from TRBV7-2 and TRBJ1-2, with TRBD1 identical over 8 bases. Germline V lookup: CDR1 SGHTA, CDR2 FQGNSA. This CDR3 region has 15 residues. V lost 1 base, J lost 2 bases, and 3 bases stayed unmatched. The CDR3 sequence: CASSLVDRGNYGYTF. The CDR3 bases are TGTGCCAGCAGCTTAGTCGACAGGGGCAACTATGGCTACACCTTC.

The rearrangement joins TRBV18 to TRBJ2-5; D gene unclear. Trimming took 1 base from V and 5 from J, leaving 5 bases between them. This CDR3 region has 12 residues. Germline assignment: CDR1 KGHSH and CDR2 LQKENI. CDR3 bases: TGTGCCAGCTCACCACTAGTGGAGACCCAGTACTTC. As protein: CASSPLVETQYF. The full variable domain, in which reference TRBV18 and TRBJ2-5 provide the parts outside the CDR3, is NAGVMQNPRHLVRRRGQEARLRCSPMKGHSHVYWYRQLPEEGLKFMVYLQKENIIDESGMPKERFSAEFPKEGPSILRIQQVVRGDSAAYFCASSPLVETQYFGPGTRLLVL.

The chain uses TRBV25-1 and TRBJ2-7, with TRBD1 identical over 9 bases. The V gene's germline CDR1 is MGHDK and CDR2 SYGVNS. CDR3 length: 17 residues. V shed 5 bases and J 0 bases; nucleotides not matched to a gene: 11. The CDR3: CASSIRPGTGNSYEQYF. In DNA, the CDR3 is TGTGCCAGCAGTATACGCCCCGGGACAGGGAACTCCTACGAGCAGTACTTC.

The chain employs TRBV10-3 and TRBJ2-3; D ambiguous. CDR3 length: 14 residues. Germline CDR1 reads ENHRY; CDR2 reads SYGVKD. The V and J ends lost 6 bases and 2 bases respectively, with 12 bases between them. CDR3 sequence reads: CAIRPSEFTDTQYF. The CDR3 nucleotides read TGTGCCATCAGACCCAGCGAGTTCACAGATACGCAGTATTTT.

This clone has only one observation. The rearrangement joins TRBV18 to TRBJ2-6; D perhaps matches TRBD1 (6 bases). Trimming stripped 3 bases from V and 0 bases from J, with 12 bases between. The germline V gene has CDR1 KGHSH and CDR2 LQKENI. This CDR3 has 17 residues. In DNA form, the CDR3 reads TGTGCCAGCTCACCGACAGGACGCAGCTCTGGGGCCAACGTCCTGACTTTC. Protein product: CASSPTGRSSGANVLTF.

The CDR3 nucleotides are TGTGCCAGCAGCCAAGATGGGGTAGCGGGGGGGTCCTACGAGCAGTACTTC. Translated: CASSQDGVAGGSYEQYF. The rearrangement uses TRBV4-2 and TRBJ2-7, with 11 bases aligning to TRBD2. The CDR3 extends over 17 amino acids. V was pared by 0 bases and J by 1 base, with 5 bases of the junction left unmatched. Germline CDR1 is LGHNA and CDR2 is YNFKEQ.